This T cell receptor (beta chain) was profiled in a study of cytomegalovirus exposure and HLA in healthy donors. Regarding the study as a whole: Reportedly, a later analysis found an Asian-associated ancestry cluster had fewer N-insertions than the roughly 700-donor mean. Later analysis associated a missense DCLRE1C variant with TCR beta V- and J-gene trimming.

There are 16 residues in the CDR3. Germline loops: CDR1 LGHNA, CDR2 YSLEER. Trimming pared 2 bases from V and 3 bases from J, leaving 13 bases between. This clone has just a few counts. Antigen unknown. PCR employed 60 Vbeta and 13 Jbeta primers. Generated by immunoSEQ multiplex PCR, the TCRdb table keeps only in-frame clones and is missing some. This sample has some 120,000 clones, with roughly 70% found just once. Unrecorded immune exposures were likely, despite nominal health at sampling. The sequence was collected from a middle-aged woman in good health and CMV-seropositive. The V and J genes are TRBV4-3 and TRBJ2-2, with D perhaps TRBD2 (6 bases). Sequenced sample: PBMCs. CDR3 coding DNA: TGCGCCAGCAGCCAATGGGGGGTATCGGACACCGGGGAGCTGTTTTTT. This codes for CASSQWGVSDTGELFF.